These 9 T cell receptor beta chains came from one sample sequenced in a study of early T cells in non-severe SARS-CoV-2 infection. From the 5' RACE reads, TCRdb called clonotypes with MiXCR, one entry per CDR3 protein. The sample consists of about 28,000 distinct CDR3 sequences, about 6% of them appearing once. This material consisted of whole blood, taken at baseline. The source is an adult who was a healthcare worker with PCR-confirmed SARS-CoV-2 infection or an uninfected control (not recorded which).

CDR3 DNA: TGTGCCAGCAGTAAGGGACAGAGCTCCTACGAGCAGTACTTC. Translated: CASSKGQSSYEQYF. The rearrangement joins TRBV25-1 to TRBJ2-7; TRBD1 matches at 7 bases. The CDR3 spans 14 residues. Trimming at V came to 5 bases and at J to 0 bases, leaving 4 bases not matched to a gene. The germline V gene has CDR1 MGHDK and CDR2 SYGVNS.

The chain uses TRBV29-1 and TRBJ2-5; TRBD2 is a possible D gene (6 bases). The germline CDR1 and CDR2 sequences are SQVTM and ANQGSEA. This CDR3 comprises 10 residues. Trimming stripped 7 bases from V and 3 bases from J, with 6 bases between. The chain's CDR3 is CSGGEETQYF. Here the CDR3 DNA reads TGCAGCGGGGGGGAAGAGACCCAGTACTTC. The entire variable domain, with the rest obtained from reference TRBV29-1 and TRBJ2-5, is as follows: SAVISQKPSRDICQRGTSLTIQCQVDSQVTMMFWYRQQPGQSLTLIATANQGSEATYESGFVIDKFPISRPNLTFSTLTVSNMSPEDSSIYLCSGGEETQYFGPGTRLLVL.

This clonotype occurred many times. V is TRBV12-3 or TRBV12-4 and J is TRBJ2-4, with 7 bases matching TRBD2. The CDR3 loop spans 13 amino acids. V was pared by 6 bases and J by 8 bases, with 7 bases of the junction left unmatched. The CDR3 here is CASSGLVRDIQYF. CDR3 nucleotides: TGTGCCAGCAGCGGACTAGTGAGGGACATTCAGTACTTC.

This clonotype showed up many times. The chain carries TRBV19 and TRBJ2-3; D perhaps matches TRBD2 (6 bases). CDR1 and CDR2 (germline): LNHDA, SQIVND (reference sequence). CDR3 length: 15 residues. V lost 1 base and J 5 bases, leaving 13 bases between the germline ends. The CDR3 loop is CASSIGGGKGDTQYF. The CDR3 DNA reads TGTGCCAGTAGTATAGGAGGCGGGAAGGGAGATACGCAGTATTTT.

This chain uses TRBV6-5 with TRBJ1-5, with D unclear. Germline V gene sequence: CDR1 MNHEY, CDR2 SVGAGI. The CDR3 loop spans 17 amino acids. Trimming stripped 0 bases from V and 7 bases from J, with 19 bases between. The CDR3 sequence is CASSYSNPALTLQPQHF. The CDR3 DNA reads as TGTGCCAGCAGTTACTCGAATCCGGCCCTCACGTTGCAGCCCCAGCATTTT.

Many counts were recorded for this clonotype. The rearrangement uses TRBV3-1 and TRBJ2-5, with 7 bases fitting TRBD1. CDR3 length: 16 residues. CDR1 and CDR2 (germline): LGHDT, YNNKEL (reference sequence). V gave up 0 bases and J gave up 7 bases; unmatched junction bases: 11. The CDR3 loop reads CASSQEVTGIKRTQYF. As DNA, the CDR3 is TGTGCCAGCAGCCAAGAGGTGACAGGGATCAAGAGGACCCAGTACTTC.

V and J are TRBV5-1 and TRBJ2-5; 10 positions agree with TRBD2. This CDR3 spans 15 amino acids. J gave up 5 bases and V 2 bases, and 6 bases lay outside the gene matches. CDR1 and CDR2 from the germline V gene are SGHRS and YFSETQ. CDR3 region: CASSLSLAGAETQYF. The CDR3 bases are TGCGCCAGCAGCTTAAGTCTAGCGGGAGCGGAGACCCAGTACTTC.

This clonotype was seen many times. The rearrangement uses TRBV28 and TRBJ2-1, with 9 bases matching TRBD2. Germline-derived CDR1 and CDR2 are MDHEN and SYDVKM. The CDR3 has 14 residues. With 4 bases clipped from V and 5 bases from J, the junction kept 3 bases outside the gene matches. The CDR3 DNA reads as TGTGCCAGCAGTTGGCTAGCGGGGCACAATGAGCAGTTCTTC. Translation gives CASSWLAGHNEQFF.

In this sample, this clonotype turned up once. The chain joins TRBV5-1 to TRBJ2-7; 11 nucleotides line up with TRBD2. The junction had 11 bases not matched to a gene; V was cut back by 3 bases and J by 9 bases. The CDR3 runs 15 residues. Per the germline V gene, CDR1 is SGHRS and CDR2 is YFSETQ. This CDR3 reads CASSSDPGLAARQYF. The CDR3 nucleotides are TGCGCCAGCAGCTCGGACCCGGGACTAGCGGCCCGGCAGTACTTC.